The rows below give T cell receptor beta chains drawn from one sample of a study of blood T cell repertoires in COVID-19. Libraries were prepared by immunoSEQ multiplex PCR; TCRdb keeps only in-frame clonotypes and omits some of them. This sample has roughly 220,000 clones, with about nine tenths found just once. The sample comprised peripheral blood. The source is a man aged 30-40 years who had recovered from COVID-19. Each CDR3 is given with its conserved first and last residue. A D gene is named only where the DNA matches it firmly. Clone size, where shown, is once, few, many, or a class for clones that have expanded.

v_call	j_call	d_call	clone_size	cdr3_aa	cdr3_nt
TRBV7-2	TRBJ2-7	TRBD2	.	CASTLLGTSSGEQYF	TGTGCCAGCACCCTACTCGGGACTAGTAGCGGCGAGCAGTACTTC
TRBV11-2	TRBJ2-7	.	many	CASSLDFPGAAYEQYF	TGTGCCAGCAGCTTAGATTTCCCAGGGGCCGCCTACGAGCAGTACTTC
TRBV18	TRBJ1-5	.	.	CASSSSQGNPQPQHF	TGTGCCAGCTCGTCTTCTCAGGGAAACCCTCAGCCCCAGCATTTT
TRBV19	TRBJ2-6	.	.	CASQSPSGANVLTF	TGTGCCAGTCAGTCCCCCTCTGGGGCCAACGTCCTGACTTTC
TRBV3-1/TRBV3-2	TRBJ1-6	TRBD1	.	CASSQEGGQGNSPLHF	TGTGCCAGCAGCCAAGAAGGGGGACAGGGTAATTCACCCCTCCACTTT
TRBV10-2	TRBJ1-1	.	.	CASSDRGHTEAFF	TGCGCCAGCAGTGACAGGGGTCACACTGAAGCTTTCTTT
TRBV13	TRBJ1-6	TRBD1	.	CASSHGQVNSPLHF	TGTGCCAGCAGCCACGGACAGGTTAATTCACCCCTCCACTTT
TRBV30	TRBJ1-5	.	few	CAWSATGSGEPQHF	TGTGCCTGGAGTGCAACGGGTTCCGGAGAGCCCCAGCATTTT
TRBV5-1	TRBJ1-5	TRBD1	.	CASSWTGESNQPQHF	TGCGCCAGCAGTTGGACAGGAGAAAGCAATCAGCCCCAGCATTTT
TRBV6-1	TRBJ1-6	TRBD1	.	CASSEGQGYNSPLHF	TGTGCCAGCAGTGAAGGACAGGGGTATAATTCACCCCTCCACTTT
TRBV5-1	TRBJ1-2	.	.	CASSLAQGAEGYTF	TGCGCCAGCAGCTTGGCCCAAGGGGCGGAAGGCTACACCTTC
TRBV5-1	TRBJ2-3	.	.	CASSLAVRGASTDTQYF	TGCGCCAGCAGCTTGGCCGTCCGGGGGGCTAGCACAGATACGCAGTATTTT
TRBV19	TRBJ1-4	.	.	CASSIEGATNEKLFF	TGTGCCAGTAGTATTGAGGGGGCAACTAATGAAAAACTGTTTTTT
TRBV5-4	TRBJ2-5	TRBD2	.	CASSFASGASETQYF	TGTGCCAGCAGCTTCGCTAGCGGGGCGTCGGAGACCCAGTACTTC
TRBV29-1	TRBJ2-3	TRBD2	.	CSVEVLAGSFTDTQYF	TGCAGCGTTGAGGTACTAGCGGGGTCGTTCACAGATACGCAGTATTTT
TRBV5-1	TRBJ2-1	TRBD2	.	CASSFSGGGYNEQFF	TGCGCCAGCAGCTTTAGCGGGGGAGGATACAATGAGCAGTTCTTC
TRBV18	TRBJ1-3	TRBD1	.	CASSRAATGRGNTIYF	TGTGCCAGCTCCCGCGCCGCGACAGGGCGTGGAAACACCATATATTTT